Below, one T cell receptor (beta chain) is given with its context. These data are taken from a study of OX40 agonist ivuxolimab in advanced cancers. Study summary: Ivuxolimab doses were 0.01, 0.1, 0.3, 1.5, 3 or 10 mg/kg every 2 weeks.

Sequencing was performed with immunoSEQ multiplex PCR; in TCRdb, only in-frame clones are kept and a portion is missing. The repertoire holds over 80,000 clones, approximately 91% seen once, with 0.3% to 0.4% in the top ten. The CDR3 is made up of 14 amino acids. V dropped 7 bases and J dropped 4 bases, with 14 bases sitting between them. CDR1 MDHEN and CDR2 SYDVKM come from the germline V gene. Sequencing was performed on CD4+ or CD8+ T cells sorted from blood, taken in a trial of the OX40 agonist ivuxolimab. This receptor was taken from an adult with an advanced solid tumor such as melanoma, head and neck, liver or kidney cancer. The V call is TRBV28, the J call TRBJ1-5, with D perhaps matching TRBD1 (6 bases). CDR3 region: CASNIFQGNQPQHF. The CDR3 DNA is TGTGCCAGCAATATTTTCCAGGGGAATCAGCCCCAGCATTTT.